This passage covers 10 T cell receptor beta chains from one sample sequenced in a study of blood T cells in healthy people across ages. Then a second PCR, running about 6 to 12 cycles, was carried out with a sample-barcoded 5' primer and a J-beta primer mix. TCRdb passed the 5' RACE reads through MiXCR, listing each CDR3 protein once. The table includes more than 1,000,000 distinct CDR3 sequences, 25% detected once. This same sample was also part of a study on T cells of mothers and their children.

The sequenced sample was blood. These receptor sequences come from a girl aged 2 to 10 in good health.

V gene TRBV20-1 combines with J gene TRBJ2-1, with D tentatively TRBD2 (6 bases). The J call is in doubt because the DNA end fits TRBJ2-7 better. The germline CDR1 and CDR2 sequences are DFQATT and SNEGSKA (reference sequence). CDR3 length: 13 amino acids. The CDR3 sequence: CSARWEEPYEQYF. In DNA form, the CDR3 reads TGCAGTGCTAGATGGGAGGAACCCTACGAGCAGTACTTC.

The chain has TRBV4-1 and TRBJ2-1; unclear D gene. Between the trimmed V and J ends, which lost 0 bases and 5 bases, there was a span of 5 bases. Germline CDR1 is MGHRA and CDR2 is YSYEKL. CDR3 size: 13 residues. The CDR3 region has the DNA TGCGCCAGCAGCCAAGATAGCAACAATGAGCAGTTCTTC. Amino acids: CASSQDSNNEQFF.

CDR3 protein: CASRTQGSSYEQYF. The CDR3 coding sequence is TGTGCCAGCAGGACACAGGGATCATCCTACGAGCAGTACTTC. The rearrangement joins TRBV28 to TRBJ2-7, with D maybe TRBD1 (6 bases). The CDR3 has 14 amino acids. Germline CDR1 and CDR2: MDHEN and SYDVKM. Trimming removed 6 bases at V and 1 base at J, with 13 bases between.

This clonotype was counted many times. The chain employs TRBV5-1 and TRBJ2-1; TRBD1 matches 9 bases. Looked up from germline, CDR1 is SGHRS and CDR2 is YFSETQ. The CDR3 has 15 residues. V lost 6 bases, J lost 7 bases, and 11 bases stayed unmatched. The CDR3 region is CASTRWDRESNEQFF. Here the CDR3 DNA reads TGCGCCAGCACCAGATGGGACAGGGAGAGTAATGAGCAGTTCTTC.

This clonotype was observed a handful of times. The chain couples TRBV7-9 to TRBJ1-1, with D hard to call. CDR1 is SEHNR, CDR2 FQNEAQ, per germline (reference sequence). Trimming took off 3 bases at V and 5 bases at J, with 10 bases between the two ends. CDR3 length: 13 residues. CDR3 in DNA: TGTGCCAGCAGCTTCTCTGGGGAGACTGAAGCTTTCTTT. This sequence encodes CASSFSGETEAFF.

V and J are TRBV9 and TRBJ2-3; D unclear. V was cut by 0 bases and J by 6 bases, with 8 bases left in between. The CDR3 extends over 13 amino acids. CDR1 is SGDLS, CDR2 YYNGEE, per germline. The DNA of the CDR3 is TGTGCCAGCAGCGTAGATTGGCTTGATACGCAGTATTTT. Encoded protein: CASSVDWLDTQYF.

J is TRBJ2-3 and V is TRBV7-9; a weak D match, TRBD1 (5 bases). The V gene's germline CDR1 is SEHNR and CDR2 FQNEAQ (reference sequence). CDR3 length equals 14 residues. Trimming stripped 1 base from V and 2 bases from J, with 7 bases between. In DNA, the CDR3 is TGTGCCAGCAGCTTAGGCAGGGCCACAGATACGCAGTATTTT. This codes for CASSLGRATDTQYF.

This chain joins TRBV4-1 and TRBJ2-4, with a weak D call TRBD1 (6 bases). CDR1 and CDR2 (germline): MGHRA, YSYEKL. V shed 11 bases and J shed 2 bases, with 13 bases lying between them. The CDR3 totals 13 residues. The CDR3 reads CAEPRGTKNIQYF. The CDR3 DNA reads TGCGCCGAGCCGAGGGGGACCAAAAACATTCAGTACTTC.

The rearrangement uses TRBV14 and TRBJ2-3; 9 nucleotides line up with TRBD2. V lost 0 bases, J lost 6 bases, and 7 bases stayed unmatched. Germline V gene data show CDR1 as SGHDN and CDR2 as FVKESK. CDR3 length: 16 amino acids. The CDR3 DNA sequence: TGTGCCAGCAGCCAAGAGATGCGACTAGCGGTTGATACGCAGTATTTT. Amino acids: CASSQEMRLAVDTQYF. Looking up the rest from reference TRBV14 and TRBJ2-3 gives the full variable domain: EAGVTQFPSHSVIEKGQTVTLRCDPISGHDNLYWYRRVMGKEIKFLLHFVKESKQDESGMPNNRFLAERTGGTYSTLKVQPAELEDSGVYFCASSQEMRLAVDTQYFGPGTRLTVL.

The chain uses TRBV9 and TRBJ2-3; perhaps TRBD2 as D (6 bases). V was trimmed by 0 bases and J by 2 bases, leaving 13 bases between them. Germline V CDR1 and CDR2: SGDLS, YYNGEE. The CDR3 runs to 16 residues. As DNA, the CDR3 is TGTGCCAGCAGCGTAGAAGGCGGGGCTATCACAGATACGCAGTATTTT. Translation gives CASSVEGGAITDTQYF. The whole variable domain, remainder taken from reference TRBV9 and TRBJ2-3, is DSGVTQTPKHLITATGQRVTLRCSPRSGDLSVYWYQQSLDQGLQFLIQYYNGEERAKGNILERFSAQQFPDLHSELNLSSLELGDSALYFCASSVEGGAITDTQYFGPGTRLTVL.